Listed below are T cell receptor beta chains from one sample, sequenced in a study of blood T cell repertoires in COVID-19. This table comes from immunoSEQ multiplex PCR, and its TCRdb copy is limited to in-frame clones, with some not included. The sample has 250,000 to 350,000 clones; approximately 86% are singletons. Sequencing was performed on peripheral blood. These receptors were obtained from a woman in her 70s with COVID-19, enrolled during active disease. The CDR3 runs from the conserved cysteine through the conserved F or W. Each record gives: V gene, CDR3 length, J gene, D gene, clone size, CDR3 DNA, CDR3 protein. The D gene is left open where the match is weak. Expanded clones are given a class, and other clones once, few, many or no size at all.

TRBV28	13	TRBJ1-1	NA	NA	TGTGCCACCACGGGGGGCGTGAGCACTGAAGCTTTCTTT	CATTGGVSTEAFF
TRBV28	14	TRBJ2-7	NA	NA	TGTGCCAGCAGTCCAAACTTGAACTCCTACGAGCAGTACTTC	CASSPNLNSYEQYF
TRBV19	16	TRBJ1-2	NA	NA	TGTGCCAGTAAGTTTGACGGAATGGCGGGTTACTATGGCTACACCTTC	CASKFDGMAGYYGYTF
TRBV5-1	15	TRBJ2-1	NA	NA	TGCGCCAGCAGCCCGGTAGCGGAGGTCTACAATGAGCAGTTCTTC	CASSPVAEVYNEQFF
TRBV3-1/TRBV3-2	13	TRBJ1-1	NA	NA	TGTGCCAGCAGCCCCCCTCCGAACACTGAAGCTTTCTTT	CASSPPPNTEAFF
TRBV30	15	TRBJ1-6	TRBD1	NA	TGTGCCTGGACCCCACAGGGGGGCCAGAATTCACCCCTCCACTTT	CAWTPQGGQNSPLHF
TRBV13	15	TRBJ1-2	TRBD1	NA	TGTGCCAGCAGCCTCGGGACAGGGGCGGACTATGGCTACACCTTC	CASSLGTGADYGYTF
TRBV18	17	TRBJ1-6	TRBD1	NA	TGTGCCAGCTCACCACGTTCAACCGGACAGGGGGATTCACCCCTCCACTTT	CASSPRSTGQGDSPLHF
TRBV3-1/TRBV3-2	18	TRBJ2-1	TRBD2	NA	TGTGCCAGCAGCCAAGGCCGGTCTAGCGGGGGACACTACAATGAGCAGTTCTTC	CASSQGRSSGGHYNEQFF
TRBV9	15	TRBJ2-2	TRBD2	NA	TGTGCCAGCAGCCCGTCGGGGGGGAACACCGGGGAGCTGTTTTTT	CASSPSGGNTGELFF
TRBV6-1	15	TRBJ2-3	NA	few	TGTGCCAGCAGTGAGCAGGCTATTAGCACAGATACGCAGTATTTT	CASSEQAISTDTQYF
TRBV19	13	TRBJ1-2	NA	NA	TGTGCCAGTAGTAATACAGCTACTTATGGCTACACCTTC	CASSNTATYGYTF
TRBV4-3	16	TRBJ1-2	NA	NA	TGCGCCAGCAGCCAAGAGGGACAAGGCCTAGGGTATGGCTACACCTTC	CASSQEGQGLGYGYTF
TRBV19	13	TRBJ1-6	NA	few	TGTGCCAGTAGAGGACAGTTTAATTCACCCCTCCACTTT	CASRGQFNSPLHF
TRBV12-3/TRBV12-4	13	TRBJ1-2	NA	NA	TGTGCCAGCAGCCCCTCAACTGGGCTCGGCTACACCTTC	CASSPSTGLGYTF
TRBV6-5	14	TRBJ2-7	TRBD2	NA	TGTGCCAGCAGGGGAGCGGGGGGGCCCTACGAGCAGTACTTC	CASRGAGGPYEQYF
TRBV4-3	14	TRBJ2-3	NA	NA	TGCGCCAGCAGCCAAGATCTACTGCCAGGAACGCAGTATTTT	CASSQDLLPGTQYF
TRBV5-6	13	TRBJ2-7	NA	NA	TGTGCCAGCAGCTTGGCAGGCACCTACGAGCAGTACTTC	CASSLAGTYEQYF
TRBV25-1	14	TRBJ2-7	TRBD1	NA	TGTGCCAGCAGTCAAGCCGGGACAGGTCTCGAGCAGTACTTC	CASSQAGTGLEQYF
TRBV29-1	15	TRBJ2-3	TRBD2	NA	TGCAGCGTTGAAGGGGCGGGGGGCAGCACAGATACGCAGTATTTT	CSVEGAGGSTDTQYF
TRBV11-3	13	TRBJ2-2	NA	NA	TGTGCCAGCAGCCCGGGGGGCCTCGGGGAGCTGTTTTTT	CASSPGGLGELFF
TRBV20-1	15	TRBJ2-2	TRBD2	NA	TGCAGTGCTAGTACTAGCGGGGAGATCACCGGGGAGCTGTTTTTT	CSASTSGEITGELFF
TRBV11-2	13	TRBJ2-7	NA	once	TGTGCCAGCAGCTTAGAGTCCCTCTACGAGCAGTACTTC	CASSLESLYEQYF
TRBV5-1	16	TRBJ1-6	TRBD1	few	TGCGCCAGCAGCGAGGGACAGGGCTCCTATAATTCACCCCTCCACTTT	CASSEGQGSYNSPLHF
TRBV28	14	TRBJ1-1	NA	NA	TGTGCCAGCACCAAGGGGGGGTGGAACACTGAAGCTTTCTTT	CASTKGGWNTEAFF
TRBV29-1	13	TRBJ1-4	NA	NA	TGCAGCGGCCTCCGGTCGGGGGATGAAAAACTGTTTTTT	CSGLRSGDEKLFF
TRBV5-4	16	TRBJ1-2	TRBD1	NA	TGTGCCAGCAGCTTGCCTCCGGGCAGGGGGAACTATGGCTACACCTTC	CASSLPPGRGNYGYTF
TRBV12-3/TRBV12-4	12	TRBJ1-4	NA	NA	TGTGCCAGCAGTCCGACTAATGAAAAACTGTTTTTT	CASSPTNEKLFF
TRBV29-1	12	TRBJ1-1	NA	many	TGCAGCGTTCTTATAGGGGGTACTGAAGCTTTCTTT	CSVLIGGTEAFF
TRBV5-1	14	TRBJ2-7	NA	NA	TGCGCCAGCAGCTTAGGGGGATCCTCCTACGAGCAGTACTTC	CASSLGGSSYEQYF
TRBV9	13	TRBJ2-7	NA	once	TGTGCCAGCAGCGTAGAGGGAGGAGTCGAGCAGTACTTC	CASSVEGGVEQYF
TRBV28	16	TRBJ2-3	TRBD2	NA	TGTGCCAGCATTGGGGACTATGGCCCTCCGCCAGATACGCAGTATTTT	CASIGDYGPPPDTQYF
TRBV6-5	12	TRBJ1-1	NA	NA	TGTGCCAGCCGACAGGCCCCTTTTGAAGCTTTCTTT	CASRQAPFEAFF
TRBV9	14	TRBJ1-4	NA	NA	TGTGCCAGCAGCGTAGATGGCGGCTATGAAAAACTGTTTTTT	CASSVDGGYEKLFF
TRBV5-1	15	TRBJ1-1	TRBD1	NA	TGCGCCAGCAGCTTGCGGACAGGGGGGAACACTGAAGCTTTCTTT	CASSLRTGGNTEAFF
TRBV10-2	12	TRBJ1-4	NA	once	TGCGCCAGCAGGGGTCGGGAGGAAAAACTGTTTTTT	CASRGREEKLFF
TRBV6-2/TRBV6-3	13	TRBJ1-2	TRBD1	NA	TGTGCCAGCAGCCAGGGGGAACGGCGGGGCTACACCTTC	CASSQGERRGYTF
TRBV28	13	TRBJ1-2	NA	NA	TGTGCCAGCAGTCCACAGGGTAACTATGGCTACACCTTC	CASSPQGNYGYTF
TRBV9	14	TRBJ2-3	NA	NA	TGTGCCAGCAGCGTAGCCGCAGGATCAGATACGCAGTATTTT	CASSVAAGSDTQYF
TRBV9	15	TRBJ2-2	TRBD1	NA	TGTGCCAGCAGCGTTAGGACAGGGGCCACCGGGGAGCTGTTTTTT	CASSVRTGATGELFF
TRBV20-1	12	TRBJ2-7	NA	NA	TGCAGTGCTAGTAGGTGGGAGGCGGTGCAGTACTTC	CSASRWEAVQYF
TRBV11-2	15	TRBJ1-1	NA	NA	TGTGCCAGCAGCCCACTTAGGACAGTCCACACTGAAGCTTTCTTT	CASSPLRTVHTEAFF
TRBV24-1	13	TRBJ2-7	TRBD1	NA	TGTGCCACCAGTCCAACAGGGGCCGACGAGCAGTACTTC	CATSPTGADEQYF
TRBV7-3	13	TRBJ2-2	NA	NA	TGTGCCAGCAGCCACGGGGGTCCCGGGGAGCTGTTTTTT	CASSHGGPGELFF
TRBV5-1	15	TRBJ1-6	NA	few	TGCGCCAGTCGGGACGGGAGCTCCTATAATTCACCCCTCCACTTT	CASRDGSSYNSPLHF
TRBV5-1	14	TRBJ2-7	TRBD1	NA	TGCGCCAGCAGCCGAGGCGCAGGGGGATACGAGCAGTACTTC	CASSRGAGGYEQYF
TRBV27	19	TRBJ1-1	NA	NA	TGTGCCAGCAGCGCCACCCGACAGTTCCCTCGTAGTCCGAACACTGAAGCTTTCTTT	CASSATRQFPRSPNTEAFF
TRBV5-1	15	TRBJ2-5	TRBD1	NA	TGCGCCAGCAGCTTGGTAGGGACAGATAAAGAGACCCAGTACTTC	CASSLVGTDKETQYF
TRBV24-1	14	TRBJ2-3	TRBD2	NA	TGTGCCACCAGCAGCGGGGGGGCCGTAGATACGCAGTATTTT	CATSSGGAVDTQYF
TRBV27	16	TRBJ1-3	NA	NA	TGTGCCAGCAGTTTCCCAACCCCAGGGTATGGAAACACCATATATTTT	CASSFPTPGYGNTIYF
TRBV7-2	15	TRBJ2-1	NA	NA	TGTGCCAGCAGCTCCGACATTCGCTCCTACAATGAGCAGTTCTTC	CASSSDIRSYNEQFF
TRBV9	15	TRBJ1-2	NA	NA	TGTGCCAGCAGCGTAGAGAACTTCAGGGACAAGGACTACACCTTC	CASSVENFRDKDYTF
TRBV2	15	TRBJ2-3	TRBD2	NA	TGTGCCAGCAGCGAGACTAGCGGGGGGGCAGGGACGCAGTATTTT	CASSETSGGAGTQYF
TRBV7-9	12	TRBJ2-3	TRBD1	NA	TGTGCCAGCAGCTACAGGGGTGATACGCAGTATTTT	CASSYRGDTQYF
TRBV4-3	15	TRBJ1-2	TRBD1	NA	TGCGCCAGCAGCCTAAAAGGGGGCGCTTTCCATGGCTACACCTTC	CASSLKGGAFHGYTF
TRBV3-1/TRBV3-2	15	TRBJ2-3	NA	NA	TGTGCCAGCAGCCACGGGGTTATTAGCACAGATACGCAGTATTTT	CASSHGVISTDTQYF
TRBV12-3/TRBV12-4	11	TRBJ1-2	NA	NA	TGTGCCAGCAGCCCACTGTATGGCTACACCTTC	CASSPLYGYTF
TRBV6-5	13	TRBJ2-3	TRBD2	NA	TGTGCCAGCAGTTTGGGACTAGCCGGAACGCAGTATTTT	CASSLGLAGTQYF